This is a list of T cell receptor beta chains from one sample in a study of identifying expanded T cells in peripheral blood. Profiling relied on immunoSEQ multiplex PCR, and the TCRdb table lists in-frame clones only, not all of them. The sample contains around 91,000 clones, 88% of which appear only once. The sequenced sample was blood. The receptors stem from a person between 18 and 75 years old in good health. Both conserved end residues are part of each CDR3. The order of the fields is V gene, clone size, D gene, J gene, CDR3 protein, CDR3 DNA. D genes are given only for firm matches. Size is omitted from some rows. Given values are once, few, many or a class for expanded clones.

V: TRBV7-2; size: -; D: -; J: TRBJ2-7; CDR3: CASSLGVVGQYF; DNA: TGTGCCAGCAGCTTAGGAGTAGTAGGGCAGTACTTC
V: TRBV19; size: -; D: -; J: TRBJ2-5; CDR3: CASSTPGVGETQYF; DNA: TGTGCCAGTAGTACCCCGGGGGTCGGAGAGACCCAGTACTTC
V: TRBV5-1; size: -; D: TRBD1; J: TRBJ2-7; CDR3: CASSRAGTGSSYEQYF; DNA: TGCGCCAGCAGCCGAGCCGGGACAGGGAGCTCCTACGAGCAGTACTTC
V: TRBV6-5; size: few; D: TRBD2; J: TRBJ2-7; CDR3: CASSYSSGGSYEQYF; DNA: TGTGCCAGCAGTTACTCATCGGGGGGCTCCTACGAGCAGTACTTC
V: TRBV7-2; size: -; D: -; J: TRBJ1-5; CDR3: CASSKGPTMQPQHF; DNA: TGTGCCAGTTCCAAGGGACCCACCATGCAGCCCCAGCATTTT
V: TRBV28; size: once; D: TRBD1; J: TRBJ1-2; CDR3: CASSPTGGVNYGYTF; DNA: TGTGCCAGCAGTCCTACAGGGGGAGTTAACTATGGCTACACCTTC
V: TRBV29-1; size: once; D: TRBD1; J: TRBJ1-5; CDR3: CSAATGDTQPQHF; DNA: TGCAGCGCCGCGACAGGGGATACCCAGCCCCAGCATTTT
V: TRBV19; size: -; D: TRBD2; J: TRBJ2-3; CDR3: CATHSIGPSGRIDTQYF; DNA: TGTGCCACCCACTCCATCGGGCCTAGCGGGAGGATAGATACGCAGTATTTT
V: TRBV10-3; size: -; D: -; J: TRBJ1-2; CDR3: CAIRAQSGYGYTF; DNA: TGTGCCATCAGAGCCCAGTCAGGCTATGGCTACACCTTC
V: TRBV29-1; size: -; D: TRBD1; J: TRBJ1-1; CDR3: CSVGGQIAEAFF; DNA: TGCAGCGTTGGGGGACAGATTGCTGAAGCTTTCTTT
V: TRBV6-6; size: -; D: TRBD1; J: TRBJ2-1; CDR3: CASNPGQGGGEQFF; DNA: TGTGCCAGCAATCCGGGACAGGGGGGCGGTGAGCAGTTCTTC
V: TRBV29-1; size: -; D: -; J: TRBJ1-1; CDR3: CSVGEGLNTEAFF; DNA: TGCAGCGTTGGAGAAGGGTTGAACACTGAAGCTTTCTTT
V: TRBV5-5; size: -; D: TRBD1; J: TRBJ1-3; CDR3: CASFQTGQAGNTIYF; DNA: TGTGCCAGCTTCCAAACAGGACAGGCTGGAAACACCATATATTTT
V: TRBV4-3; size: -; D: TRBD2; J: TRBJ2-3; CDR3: CASSQGLAGRDTQYF; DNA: TGCGCCAGCAGCCAAGGGTTAGCGGGAAGGGATACGCAGTATTTT
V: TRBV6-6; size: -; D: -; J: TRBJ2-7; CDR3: CASSSPGLTYEQYF; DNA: TGTGCCAGCAGCTCCCCGGGACTCACCTACGAGCAGTACTTC
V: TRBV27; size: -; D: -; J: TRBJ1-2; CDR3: CASRQGNYGYTF; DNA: TGTGCCAGCAGGCAGGGGAACTATGGCTACACCTTC
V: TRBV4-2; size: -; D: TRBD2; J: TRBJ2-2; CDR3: CASSHGTSGEVGELFF; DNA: TGTGCCAGCAGCCACGGGACTAGCGGGGAGGTCGGGGAGCTGTTTTTT
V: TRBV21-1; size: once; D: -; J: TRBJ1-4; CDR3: CASSNLGQSNEKLFF; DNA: TGTGCCAGCAGCAACCTGGGACAGTCTAATGAAAAACTGTTTTTT
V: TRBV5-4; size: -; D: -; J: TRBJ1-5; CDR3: CASSSHDGRDQHF; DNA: TGTGCCAGCAGCTCTCATGACGGACGGGATCAGCATTTT
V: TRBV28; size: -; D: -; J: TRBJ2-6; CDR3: CASSFSGANVLTF; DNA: TGTGCCAGCAGTTTCTCTGGGGCCAACGTCCTGACTTTC
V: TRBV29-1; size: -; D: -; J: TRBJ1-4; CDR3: CSLSQNEKLFF; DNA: TGCAGCCTTTCCCAAAATGAAAAACTGTTTTTT
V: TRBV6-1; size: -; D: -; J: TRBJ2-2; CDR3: CASSELGTGELFF; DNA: TGCGCCAGCAGTGAGCTCGGGACCGGGGAGCTGTTTTTT
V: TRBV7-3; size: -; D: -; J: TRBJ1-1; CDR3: CASSLSPVGGTEAFF; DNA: TGTGCCAGCAGCTTAAGCCCCGTAGGGGGCACTGAAGCTTTCTTT
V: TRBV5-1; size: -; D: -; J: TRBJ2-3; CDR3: CASSLSSLRTDTQYF; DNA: TGCGCCAGCAGCCTCTCCTCACTGCGGACAGATACGCAGTATTTT
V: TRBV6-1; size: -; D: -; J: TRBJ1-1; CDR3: CASSEGAGDGGEAFF; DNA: TGTGCCAGCAGTGAAGGTGCCGGGGACGGCGGCGAAGCTTTCTTT
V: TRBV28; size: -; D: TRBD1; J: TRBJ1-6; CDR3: CASSFTDRVGSPLHF; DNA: TGTGCCAGCAGTTTCACCGACAGGGTCGGATCACCCCTCCACTTT
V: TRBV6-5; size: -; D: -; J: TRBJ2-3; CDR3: CASHRGGTDTQYF; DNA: TGTGCCAGCCACAGGGGGGGTACAGATACGCAGTATTTT
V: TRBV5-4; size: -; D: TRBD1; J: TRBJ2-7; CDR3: CASSPTGSEQYF; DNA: TGTGCCAGCAGCCCGACAGGGAGCGAGCAGTACTTC
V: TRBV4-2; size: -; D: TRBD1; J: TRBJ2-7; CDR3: CASSSGTGGYEQYF; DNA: TGTGCCAGCAGCTCCGGGACAGGAGGGTACGAGCAGTACTTC
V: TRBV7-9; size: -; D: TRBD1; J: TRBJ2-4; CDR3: CASSTRQGALDIQYF; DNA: TGTGCCAGCAGCACCAGACAGGGGGCGTTGGACATTCAGTACTTC
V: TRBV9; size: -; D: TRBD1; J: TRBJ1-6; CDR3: CASSAGQVLNSPLHF; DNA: TGTGCCAGCAGCGCAGGACAGGTTTTAAATTCACCCCTCCACTTT
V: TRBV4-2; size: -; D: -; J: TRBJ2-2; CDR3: CASREVGATGELFF; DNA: TGTGCCAGCAGAGAAGTAGGGGCCACCGGGGAGCTGTTTTTT
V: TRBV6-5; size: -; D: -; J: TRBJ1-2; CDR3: CASTTGTYKASGYTF; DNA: TGTGCCAGCACTACCGGGACTTACAAAGCATCTGGCTACACCTTC
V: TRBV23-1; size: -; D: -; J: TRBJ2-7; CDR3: CASCPGNRYEQYF; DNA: TGCGCCAGCTGTCCGGGAAACCGCTACGAGCAGTACTTC
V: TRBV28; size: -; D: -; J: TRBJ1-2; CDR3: CASTPGLVGYTF; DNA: TGTGCCAGCACCCCGGGCCTGGTGGGCTACACCTTC
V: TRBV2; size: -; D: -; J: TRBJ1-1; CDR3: CASEKTGLNTEAFF; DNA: TGTGCCAGCGAGAAGACAGGCTTGAACACTGAAGCTTTCTTT
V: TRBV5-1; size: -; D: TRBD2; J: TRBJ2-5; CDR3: CASSLAGTSIQTQYF; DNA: TGCGCCAGCAGCTTGGCCGGGACTAGTATCCAGACCCAGTACTTC
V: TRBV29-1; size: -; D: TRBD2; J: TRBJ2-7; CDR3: CSVPLGGRANEQYF; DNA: TGCAGCGTTCCACTCGGGGGGAGGGCAAACGAGCAGTACTTC
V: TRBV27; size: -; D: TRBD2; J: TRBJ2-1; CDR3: CAIQTRTAGGPLEQFF; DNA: TGTGCCATCCAAACCCGCACGGCGGGAGGGCCGCTTGAGCAGTTCTTC
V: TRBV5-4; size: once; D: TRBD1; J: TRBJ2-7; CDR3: CASSWGDRGNYEQYF; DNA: TGTGCCAGCAGCTGGGGGGACAGGGGTAACTACGAGCAGTACTTC
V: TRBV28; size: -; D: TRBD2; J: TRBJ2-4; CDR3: CASSLGLAGGNLAKNIQYF; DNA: TGTGCCAGCAGTTTGGGGCTAGCGGGGGGGAACCTAGCCAAAAACATTCAGTACTTC
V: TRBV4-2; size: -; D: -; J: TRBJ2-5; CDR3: CASSQARGEAETQYF; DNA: TGTGCCAGCAGCCAAGCCCGCGGAGAGGCAGAGACCCAGTACTTC
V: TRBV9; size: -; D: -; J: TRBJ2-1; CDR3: CASSVSLNEQFF; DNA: TGTGCCAGCAGCGTCTCTTTAAATGAGCAGTTCTTC